Presented here are 9 T cell receptor beta chains from one specimen sequenced in a study of human T cells and chemical hapten exposure. MiXCR, applied by TCRdb to the RACE reads, yields one record per CDR3 protein. The sample yields 95,000 or so distinct CDR3 sequences, more than 9.5% seen once. Regarding time point: patch test 2, 6 weeks after DPC sensitization. Treatment indicated: therapeutic diphenylcyclopropenone sensitization with weekly scalp DPC. Source: whole blood, taken in connection with sensitization to the hapten diphenylcyclopropenone (DPC). The receptors shown here come from a woman in her 40s with alopecia areata. Some clones in this sample may be carry-over from other donors' samples.

Note on this clonotype: A much larger clonotype is one base distant, so this may be a read error. The V call is TRBV9, the J call TRBJ2-3, with D maybe TRBD2 (6 bases). Germline V gene data show CDR1 as SGDLS and CDR2 as YYNGEE. The CDR3 length is 16 residues. Trimming removed 4 bases from V and 6 bases from J, with 21 bases in between. CDR3 residues: CASSKALEGGGDTQYF. CDR3 nucleotides: TGTGCCAGCAGCAAAGCCCTAGAGGGAGGTGGGGATACGCAGTATTTT.

This clonotype was detected a few times. V usage is TRBV12-3 or TRBV12-4 and J usage is TRBJ2-7, with 7 positions matching TRBD2. The trim removed 4 bases at V and 2 bases at J, leaving 11 bases unmatched. This CDR3 spans 16 amino acids. The CDR3 DNA reads as TGTGCCAGCAGTTCTTTGGGAGGGTTAAGGACCTACGAGCAGTACTTC. Amino acids: CASSSLGGLRTYEQYF.

At least ten counts were recorded for this clonotype. The J gene is TRBJ2-7, the V gene TRBV6-2 or TRBV6-3; 11 bases align to TRBD2. The germline gives CDR1 MNHEY, CDR2 SVGEGT. V shed 9 bases, J shed 1 base, and the junction held 2 bases outside the gene matches. The CDR3 is 13 residues long. The chain's CDR3 is CASRTSGSYEQYF. The CDR3 DNA reads as TGTGCCAGTCGGACTAGCGGGTCCTACGAGCAGTACTTC.

This sequence joins TRBV4-3 and TRBJ1-5, with D perhaps matching TRBD1 (5 bases). Trimming removed 0 bases at V and 3 bases at J, with 12 bases between. CDR1 is LGHNA, CDR2 YSLEER, per germline. The CDR3 has 16 residues. The CDR3 spells CASSQDWQGFNQPQHF. CDR3 coding DNA: TGCGCCAGCAGCCAAGACTGGCAGGGCTTCAATCAGCCCCAGCATTTT.

This clonotype was detected a few times. The genes are TRBV5-6 and TRBJ2-3; D gene ambiguous. The V and J ends lost 0 bases and 0 bases respectively, with 8 bases between them. The CDR3 sequence is 15 residues long. Germline assignment: CDR1 SGHDT and CDR2 YYEEEE. Written as DNA, the CDR3 is TGTGCCAGCAGCTTGGGTGATACTAGCACAGATACGCAGTATTTT. Residues: CASSLGDTSTDTQYF.

This sequence joins TRBV28 and TRBJ1-2; D gene ambiguous. This CDR3 contains 15 residues. CDR1 and CDR2 (germline): MDHEN, SYDVKM. The V end lost 6 bases, the J end lost 4 bases, and 18 bases lay between the germline ends. CDR3 nucleotide sequence: TGTGCCAGCAGCTCGAGCGGCATCTATGGCTATGGCTACACCTTC. Translated: CASSSSGIYGYGYTF.

This chain uses TRBV19 with TRBJ2-7; TRBD1 matches at 11 bases. CDR1 and CDR2 from the germline V gene are LNHDA and SQIVND (reference sequence). This CDR3 contains 15 residues. After removal of 5 bases from V and 4 bases from J, the junction contained 7 bases not matched to a gene. CDR3 amino acids: CASSAAGTGGYEQYF. For the CDR3, the DNA is TGTGCCAGTAGTGCCGCCGGGACAGGGGGTTACGAGCAGTACTTC.

To note about this clonotype: One junction end does not reproduce the germline sequence, and a read error may be involved. V is TRBV7-9 and J is TRBJ2-2, with D tentatively TRBD2 (5 bases). Germline CDR1 SEHNR, CDR2 FQNEAQ (reference sequence). CDR3 length equals 13 residues. CDR3: CASSLGNAGELFF. The CDR3 nucleotides are TGTGCCAGCAGCCTCGGGAACGCCGGGGAGCTGTTTTTT.

This chain connects TRBV7-6 to TRBJ1-1; D is unresolved. Germline CDR1 reads SGHVS; CDR2 reads FNYEAQ. This CDR3 comprises 16 residues. V lost 0 bases, J lost 4 bases, and 15 bases lay in between. CDR3 sequence (DNA): TGTGCCAGCAGCTTAGCGGCAATCCCCGGCAGCACTGAAGCTTTCTTT. Translation gives CASSLAAIPGSTEAFF.